Each of the 10 T cell receptor beta chains below was sequenced from the same sample in a study of PD-L1 blockade in urothelial cancer. The time point: pretreatment peripheral blood. The protocol was immunoSEQ multiplex PCR, while the TCRdb copy is restricted to in-frame clones and leaves out a portion. The sample contains 90,000 or so clones, about 89% of which appear only once. Specimen: PBMCs, collected around atezolizumab (anti-PD-L1) treatment. The receptors originated from a woman older than 75 with urothelial cancer.

Remarks on this clone: One junction end disagrees with the germline gene, perhaps due to a read error. In the same sample, other DNA sequences code for this CDR3. The CDR3 spells CASSIAGETQYF. DNA of the CDR3: TGTGCCAGTAGTATCGCGGGAGAGACCCAATACTTC. The chain links TRBV19 to TRBJ2-5; 7 nucleotides agree with TRBD2. Germline CDR1 reads LNHDA; CDR2 reads SQIVND (reference sequence). This CDR3 is 12 amino acids long.

The V call is TRBV4-1, the J call TRBJ2-3, with 8 bases that match TRBD2. V was pared by 0 bases and J by 0 bases, with 8 bases of the junction left unmatched. Germline assignment: CDR1 MGHRA and CDR2 YSYEKL. This CDR3 is built from 18 residues. CDR3 in DNA: TGCGCCAGCAGCCAAGACGGCGGGAGGCTACCTAGCACAGATACGCAGTATTTT. Translation: CASSQDGGRLPSTDTQYF.

This chain links TRBV25-1 with TRBJ1-2; the D gene is possibly TRBD1 (5 bases). The ends were cut back, 2 bases at V and 4 bases at J, with 8 bases in the middle. This CDR3 has 13 residues. Germline CDR1 and CDR2: MGHDK and SYGVNS. CDR3 DNA: TGTGCCAGCAGTGAAGGGAGGGGCTATGGCTACACCTTC. It encodes CASSEGRGYGYTF.

This clone was counted once. The gene calls are TRBV18 and TRBJ2-1, with 11 bases fitting TRBD2. V shed 2 bases and J 0 bases; nucleotides not matched to a gene: 9. Germline values: CDR1 KGHSH, CDR2 LQKENI. The CDR3 has 19 amino acids. CDR3 in DNA: TGTGCCAGCTCACCAGGGCTAGCGGGAGGTTCATTCTCCTACAATGAGCAGTTCTTC. The encoded protein is CASSPGLAGGSFSYNEQFF.

V and J are TRBV19 and TRBJ1-1; 8 bases are a match to TRBD1. After removal of 5 bases from V and 3 bases from J, the junction contained 5 bases not matched to a gene. Germline CDR1 reads LNHDA; CDR2 reads SQIVND (reference sequence). The CDR3 is 14 amino acids. The CDR3 DNA reads as TGTGCCAGTAGTCTCAGGGGGCTGGACACTGAAGCTTTCTTT. It yields the protein CASSLRGLDTEAFF.

The chain employs TRBV6-6 and TRBJ2-5; TRBD1 matches at 7 bases. The germline V gene encodes CDR1 MNHNY and CDR2 SVGAGI (reference sequence). The trim removed 6 bases at V and 2 bases at J, leaving 3 bases unmatched. CDR3 length: 13 amino acids. CDR3 DNA: TGTGCCAGCAGCCAGGACAGGCAAGAGACCCAGTACTTC. It is translated as CASSQDRQETQYF.

This clone has only one observation. This chain uses TRBV21-1 with TRBJ2-1; the D call TRBD1 from the table was never checked on the DNA. TRBV21-1 is shown as a pseudogene. The length of the CDR3 is 14 residues. The DNA for the CDR3 is TGTGCCAGCAGCGACCAACAGGGGCTACATGAGCAGTTCTTC. Residues: CASSDQQGLHEQFF.

This clone was seen only a few times. V usage is TRBV5-1 and J usage is TRBJ2-3; D is perhaps TRBD2 (6 bases). V lost 4 bases and J lost 6, with 15 bases in between. The CDR3 loop spans 14 amino acids. Germline assignment: CDR1 SGHRS and CDR2 YFSETQ. CDR3: CASSVGAEGDTQYF. The CDR3 DNA follows: TGCGCCAGCAGCGTGGGTGCGGAGGGTGATACGCAGTATTTT.

The V call is TRBV5-6, the J call TRBJ2-1, with D perhaps matching TRBD1 (6 bases). Germline CDR1 and CDR2: SGHDT and YYEEEE. CDR3 size: 15 residues. V was clipped by 2 bases and J by 1 base, with 10 bases between them. The CDR3 region is CASSLSGVSYNEQFF. DNA of the CDR3: TGTGCCAGCAGCTTATCAGGGGTTTCCTACAATGAGCAGTTCTTC.

V gene TRBV2 combines with J gene TRBJ1-1; D perhaps matches TRBD1 (5 bases). CDR3 length equals 13 residues. From germline, CDR1 is SNHLY and CDR2 FYNNEI. V was shortened by 6 bases and J by 2 bases, with 10 bases between the two germline ends. In DNA, the CDR3 is TGTGCCAGCAGAGGGGCCCCTAACACTGAAGCTTTCTTT. It translates to CASRGAPNTEAFF.